This T cell receptor beta chain was sequenced in a study of early T cells in non-severe SARS-CoV-2 infection (dated by TCRdb to the early 2020s). Regarding the complete study: Bulk RNA from unsorted whole blood was used for TCR sequencing, so alpha and beta chains could not be paired.

Points on this clonotype: Its antigen target is currently unknown. No base quality information exists; no much larger clone differs at one position.

This was a case-control study nested in a cohort of healthcare workers in London, UK, who had nasopharyngeal swab PCR tests and blood samples taken every week. Healthcare workers were recruited during the week of the UK lockdown, between 23 and 31 March 2020, and followed weekly for up to about 16 weeks. Libraries came from 5' RACE. The sequencing machine was a NextSeq 500. In the TCR library protocol, unique molecular identifiers were attached to individual cDNA molecules to correct for PCR bias and sequencing error. TCR alpha and beta chains were both sequenced, and the abundances of alpha and beta sequences in each sample were closely correlated with each other. The authors' pipeline ran thus. Decombinator V4 was used to annotate TCR sequences for V gene, J gene and CDR3. Expanded TCRs were defined as changing significantly between any two time points under a Poisson model with p below 0.0001. TCR abundances were normalised to the total number of TCRs sequenced in each sample and reported as counts per million. MAIT TCRs were defined by TRAV1-2 paired with TRAJ12, TRAJ20 or TRAJ33, and iNKT TCRs by TRAV10 paired with TRAJ18. VDJdb, accessed 1 November 2021, was searched for CMV, EBV and SARS-CoV-2 annotated TCRs, excluding TCRs annotated for multiple antigens. TCRdb reprocessed the public reads (quality trimming at Q25 with fastp, clone calling with MiXCR) and kept in-frame beta chains. When rows share a CDR3 protein, they turn into one entry using the most common DNA and genes. The V and J calls and clone size are TCRdb's, not the authors'. In all, the sample holds 85,000 to 100,000 distinct CDR3 sequences, and approximately 11% of those were seen once. The ten biggest clones cover roughly 5% of the sample.

Summary of the overall study and its limitations: VDJdb matching was skewed toward anti-spike CD8 responses and likely underestimated virus-specific expansions by missing private and CD4 specificities.

The CDR3 numbers 16 residues from cysteine through phenylalanine. Of all the DNA, just the CDR3 is kept, 48 bases in frame from base 1. According to the germline V gene (reference sequence), CDR1 reads LNHNV and CDR2 reads YYDKDF. The trim is 1 base for V and 6 bases for J, with a gap of 18 bases between the germline ends. This receptor was identified in an adult who was a healthcare worker with PCR-confirmed SARS-CoV-2 infection or an uninfected control (not recorded which). The chain employs TRBV15 and TRBJ1-2, and the D gene may be TRBD1, 5 bases matching. The source material was whole blood. Here the CDR3 is given as CATSRGISYGTHGYTF. The sequence in DNA is TGTGCCACCAGCAGAGGAATCTCCTACGGGACCCATGGCTACACCTTC.